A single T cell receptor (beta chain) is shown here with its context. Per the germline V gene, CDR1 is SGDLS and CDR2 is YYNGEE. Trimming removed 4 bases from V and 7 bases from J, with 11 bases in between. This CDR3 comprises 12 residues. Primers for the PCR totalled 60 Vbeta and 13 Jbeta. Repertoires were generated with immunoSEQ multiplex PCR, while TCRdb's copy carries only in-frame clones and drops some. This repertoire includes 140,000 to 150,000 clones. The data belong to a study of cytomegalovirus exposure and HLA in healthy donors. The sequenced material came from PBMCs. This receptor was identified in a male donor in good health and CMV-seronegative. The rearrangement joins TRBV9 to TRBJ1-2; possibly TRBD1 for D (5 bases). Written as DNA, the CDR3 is TGTGCCAGCAGCCAATACGACAGTGGCTACACCTTC. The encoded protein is CASSQYDSGYTF.